This T cell receptor beta chain stems from a study of blood T cell repertoires in COVID-19. The CDR3 runs to 15 residues. Germline V lookup: CDR1 SEHNR, CDR2 FQNEAQ (reference sequence). After removal of 3 bases from V and 9 bases from J, the junction contained 5 bases not matched to a gene. Sequencing used immunoSEQ multiplex PCR; TCRdb keeps in-frame clones, though not all of them. This table has fewer than 500,000 clones, more than 80% appearing once. This clone occurred a few times. The sequenced sample consisted of PBMCs or T cells enriched from blood (not recorded which). The sequence was collected from a man aged 25 to 40 who had recovered from COVID-19. V gene TRBV7-9 combines with J gene TRBJ2-1; 13 positions agree with TRBD2. In DNA form, the CDR3 reads TGTGCCAGCAGCTTCACTAGCGGGAGGGCGCGTGAGCAGTTCTTC. Translating gives CASSFTSGRAREQFF. The full variable domain, in which reference TRBV7-9 and TRBJ2-1 provide the parts outside the CDR3, is DTGVSQNPRHKITKRGQNVTFRCDPISEHNRLYWYRQTLGQGPEFLTYFQNEAQLEKSRLLSDRFSAERPKGSFSTLEIQRTEQGDSAMYLCASSFTSGRAREQFFGPGTRLTVL.